The entry that follows covers one T cell receptor beta chain sequence. In the same sample, other DNA sequences code for this CDR3. The sample belongs to a study of shared clonotypes between healthy human individuals. Germline V lookup: CDR1 LNHDA, CDR2 SQIVND (reference sequence). The CDR3 is made up of 15 amino acids. Trimming at V came to 3 bases and at J to 2 bases, leaving 6 bases not matched to a gene. Repertoires were generated with immunoSEQ multiplex PCR, while TCRdb's copy carries only in-frame clones and drops some. The table includes about 2 million clones, 85% to 95% detected once. Sequenced material: naive CD4+ T cells sorted from blood. Documented subset: CD45RA+ positively selected. This clonotype was obtained from a man aged 18 to 29 in good health. The rearrangement uses TRBV19 and TRBJ1-2; 7 nucleotides match TRBD1. The CDR3 DNA is TGTGCCAGTAGTATTCGAACAGGGGAAAACTATGGCTACACCTTC. The encoded protein is CASSIRTGENYGYTF.